This TCR beta chain was observed in a study of blood T cell repertoires in COVID-19 (dated by TCRdb to the early 2020s). For context, the study as a whole: Samples covering the acute and convalescent phases of COVID-19 were provided by collaborators in the United States, Italy and Spain. The samples were drawn from two sources: the first 160 participants of the ongoing ImmuneRACE study, and 950 to 1,500 subjects contributed by 6 global collaborators. The dataset comprised deeply sampled blood TCRbeta repertoires from subjects exposed to, actively infected with, or recovered from COVID-19. The repertoires were released in a freely available public database intended as a resource for research on the immune response to SARS-CoV-2. HLA class I and class II types, where available, came from metadata supplied by the sample provider rather than from assay-based typing. Sample metadata almost always included a de-identified subject ID, COVID-19 status, age in years and sex. The material from the prospective study consisted of cDNA or gDNA derived from T cells, B-cell-depleted T cells, or PBMCs. Study-wide conclusions, independent of this receptor: Clinical and demographic metadata were provided uncurated, with the amount varying by source and participant.

Participants in the prospective study were enrolled through a virtual design, were aged 18 to 89 years, and lived in roughly 26 United States geographic areas. In the prospective study, participants were assigned to cohorts based on the clinical history participants reported in a screening survey and a study questionnaire. Recovered participants in ImmuneRACE Cohort 3 were defined as having two consecutive negative NP/OP PCR tests, clearance from a healthcare professional, or resolution of symptoms. In the prospective study, mobile phlebotomists collected whole blood, serum and a nasopharyngeal or oropharyngeal swab from each participant. Prospective study participants could optionally give additional blood draws and questionnaires over an approximately two-month period. Before DNA extraction, blood samples from the prospective study were shipped at room temperature or frozen. Reading from cysteine to phenylalanine, the CDR3 counts 14 amino acids. Just CDR3 DNA is preserved here, 42 bases in frame from base 1. V is pared back by 1 base and J by 4 bases, with 10 bases lying between the germline termini. Based on the germline V gene (reference sequence), the CDR1 and CDR2 sequences are LNHDA and SQIVND.

Worth noting for this clone: Its antigen is currently not known. Base qualities are missing; no much larger clone stands one base away.

The immunoSEQ Assay, a bias-controlled multiplex PCR, was used to amplify TCRbeta CDR3 regions from genomic DNA. The study's processing was this. Nucleated cell counts per sample were estimated from amplification of reference gene primers within the assay. To quantify the absolute abundance of each unique TCRbeta CDR3 rearrangement, sequence reads were collapsed and filtered. For each sample, productive Simpson clonality was calculated as the square root of Simpson's diversity index over productive rearrangements. TCRdb obtained this table from immuneACCESS and retained in-frame rearrangements with V and J assigned. These tables miss some clones; where compared with another copy, unresolved V genes account for less than half of the shortfall, and the remainder is unexplained. Clone size and V and J calls were adopted from that table, with D and trimming inferred from the DNA. Counted in this sample were more than 250,000 clones; 70% to 90% of them appeared once. 5.5% to 7% of the sample rests with the top ten.

This clonotype was obtained from a woman under 40 who had recovered from COVID-19. Sequenced: PBMCs or T cells enriched from blood (not recorded which). This sequence uses TRBV19 and TRBJ1-2; 6 matching bases give a weak D call of TRBD1. CDR3 protein: CASSIVGTPYGYTF. In nucleotides, the sequence is TGTGCCAGTAGTATAGTCGGGACACCCTATGGCTACACCTTC.